The clone carrying this T cell receptor (beta chain) has just a few counts. Its antigen remains unidentified. TCRdb re-analysed the 5' RACE reads in MiXCR, keeping a single row per CDR3 protein. The sample holds about 350,000 distinct CDR3 sequences, roughly 13% seen once. The sample is drawn from a study of T-cell memory formation after mild COVID-19. Per the germline V gene, CDR1 is LNHNV and CDR2 is YYDKDF (reference sequence). Trimming stripped 7 bases from V and 1 base from J, with 11 bases between. The CDR3 spans 14 residues. General observations from the study: Clones contracting across day 15 to 85 had a balanced CD4/CD8 profile; later expanding clones leaned CD4+.

The chain combines TRBV15 with TRBJ2-1; perhaps TRBD1 as D (6 bases). The sequenced sample was PBMCs or a T cell subset sorted from them (not recorded which). This TCR was recovered from a man between 18 and 29 years old who had mild COVID-19 (a few samples of this study predate the infection). Cell type and time point are not known. The CDR3 region is CATNQQGSYNEQFF. In DNA, the CDR3 is TGTGCCACCAACCAACAGGGATCCTACAATGAGCAGTTCTTC.